This T cell receptor (beta chain) was identified in a study of T cell changes during pregnancy in multiple sclerosis. V lost 1 base, J lost 7 bases, and 9 bases stayed unmatched. Germline V gene sequence: CDR1 SGHDN, CDR2 FVKESK. CDR3 length equals 17 residues. Using immunoSEQ multiplex PCR, the repertoire was profiled, and TCRdb retains in-frame clones only, with some absent. This table has 69,000 or so clones, 92% appearing once. This chain joins TRBV14 and TRBJ2-1; 11 bases map to TRBD2. The specimen was peripheral blood, collected in the third trimester of pregnancy. The TCR originated in a female donor in good health, enrolled as a control in a pregnancy study. The CDR3 coding sequence is TGTGCCAGCAGCCAAGTTTATAGCGGGGGGGCCAGGAATGAGCAGTTCTTC. It yields the protein CASSQVYSGGARNEQFF.